This TCR beta chain was documented in a study of T cell clonotyping in hematopoietic cell transplantation. Whole-study context: Cytoreduction preceded collection of pretransplant recipient samples.

Only in-frame clones appear in the TCRdb table, and some are missing; sequencing was by immunoSEQ multiplex PCR. The sample lists 25,000 to 35,000 clones, under 95% seen once, with more than 2% in the top ten. Germline CDR1 and CDR2: SGHTA and FQGNSA. V lost 5 bases, J lost 14 bases, and 16 bases lay in between. The CDR3 has 12 amino acids. Indicated time point: recipient sample about 28 days before transplant, after cytoreduction. The sequencing used peripheral blood mononuclear cells, collected before stem cell transplant. This TCR came from a man aged 45-60 years with acute myeloid leukemia. Some clones in this sample may be carry-over from other donors' samples. The V and J genes are TRBV7-2 and TRBJ2-1; D possibly corresponds to TRBD2 (5 bases). The DNA for the CDR3 is TGTGCCAGCAGCGCCCCTGAGGGCTCCGAGTTCTTC. Its protein is CASSAPEGSEFF.